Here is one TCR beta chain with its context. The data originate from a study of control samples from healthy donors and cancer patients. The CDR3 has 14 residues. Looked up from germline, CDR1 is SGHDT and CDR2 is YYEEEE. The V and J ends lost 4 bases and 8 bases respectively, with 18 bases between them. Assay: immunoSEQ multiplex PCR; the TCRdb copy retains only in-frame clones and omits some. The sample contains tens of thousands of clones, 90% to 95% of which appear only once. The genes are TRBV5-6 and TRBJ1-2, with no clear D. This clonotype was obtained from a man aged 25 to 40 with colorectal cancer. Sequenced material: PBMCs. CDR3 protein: CASSPLESAGGYTF. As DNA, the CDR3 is TGTGCCAGCAGCCCCTTGGAGTCGGCTGGGGGCTACACCTTC.